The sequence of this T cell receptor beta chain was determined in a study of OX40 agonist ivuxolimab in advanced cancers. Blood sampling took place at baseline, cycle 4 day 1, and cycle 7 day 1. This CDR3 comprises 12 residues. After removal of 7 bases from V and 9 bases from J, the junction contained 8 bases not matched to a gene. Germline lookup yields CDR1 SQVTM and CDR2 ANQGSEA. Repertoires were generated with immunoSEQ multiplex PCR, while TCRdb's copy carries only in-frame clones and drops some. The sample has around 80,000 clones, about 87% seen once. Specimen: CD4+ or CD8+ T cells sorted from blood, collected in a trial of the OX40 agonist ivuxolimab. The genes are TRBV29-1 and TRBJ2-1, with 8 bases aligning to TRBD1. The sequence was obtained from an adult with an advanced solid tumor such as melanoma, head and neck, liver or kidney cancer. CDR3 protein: CSAARQGTEQFF. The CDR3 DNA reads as TGCAGCGCCGCTAGACAGGGGACTGAGCAGTTCTTC.